These 24 T cell receptor beta chains share one sample of origin, sequenced in a study of T cells in Graves' hyperthyroidism and ophthalmopathy. The TCR beta CDR3 regions underwent amplification using RNA transcripts as the source. HTBI primers drove first-round RT-PCR of the TCR CDR3. TCRdb called the multiplex PCR reads again in MiXCR, with one record for every CDR3 protein. The repertoire includes about 420,000 distinct CDR3 sequences, about a sixth of them detected once, and just under 8% sits in the top ten. Material: blood. These TCRs come from a woman between 18 and 30 years old with Graves' hyperthyroidism.

This clonotype was seen repeatedly, ten times or more. The genes are TRBV29-1 and TRBJ2-7; perhaps TRBD2 as D (6 bases). The CDR3 is 13 residues long. CDR1 and CDR2 from the germline V gene are SQVTM and ANQGSEA. V lost 6 bases, J lost 2 bases, and 14 bases lay in between. Here the CDR3 reads CSVGKTGAYEQYF. CDR3 DNA: TGCAGCGTGGGGAAGACGGGAGCCTACGAGCAGTACTTC.

Ten or more counts support this clonotype. The chain joins TRBV27 to TRBJ2-1; 16 bases match TRBD2. In germline, CDR1 is MNHEY, CDR2 SMNVEV (reference sequence). V shed 5 bases, J shed 9 bases, and the junction held 10 bases outside the gene matches. The CDR3 runs 17 residues. CDR3: CASSRGTSGRADGEQFF. The CDR3 coding sequence is TGTGCCAGCAGTCGCGGGACTAGCGGGAGGGCCGATGGTGAGCAGTTCTTC.

This clonotype was seen ten or more times. The gene calls are TRBV28 and TRBJ2-3; 11 positions agree with TRBD2. Per germline, CDR1 MDHEN and CDR2 SYDVKM. V lost 8 bases to trimming and J lost 6 bases; unmatched junction nucleotides: 7. This CDR3 has 14 amino acids. In nucleotides, the CDR3 is TGTGCCAGCGGAACTAGCGGGGGAGGGGATACGCAGTATTTT. Translated, it gives CASGTSGGGDTQYF.

Many counts were recorded for this clonotype. The chain combines TRBV12-3 or TRBV12-4 with TRBJ2-1; 9 nucleotides align to TRBD2. Unmatched junction bases numbered 8, after V lost 8 bases and J lost 3 bases. The CDR3 runs to 15 residues. DNA of the CDR3: TGTGCCAGCTCACCACTGACTAGCGGCTACAATGAGCAGTTCTTC. Its protein is CASSPLTSGYNEQFF.

This clonotype has at least ten counts. The CDR3 region has the DNA TGTGCCTGGAGTGGCAGGGGGCAGGACTATGGCTACACCTTC. Translating gives CAWSGRGQDYGYTF. The chain combines TRBV30 with TRBJ1-2, with 8 bases identical to TRBD1. CDR1 and CDR2 from the germline V gene are GTSNPN and SVGIG (reference sequence). V shed 1 base, J shed 3 bases, and the junction held 4 bases outside the gene matches. This CDR3 has 14 residues.

In its sample, this clonotype was seen many times. The chain is built from TRBV12-3 or TRBV12-4 and TRBJ1-3; D is perhaps TRBD1 (5 bases). Trimming stripped 3 bases from V and 4 bases from J, with 10 bases between. The CDR3 is 14 residues long. CDR3 nucleotide sequence: TGTGCCAGCAGTTTGGAGGGGAGGGGAAACACCATATATTTT. Protein product: CASSLEGRGNTIYF.

The sample holds many counts of this clonotype. The chain joins TRBV12-3 or TRBV12-4 to TRBJ1-1, with 9 bases aligning to TRBD1. V trimming: 5 bases; J trimming: 3 bases; junction bases outside the gene matches: 4. This CDR3 spans 14 amino acids. The CDR3 protein is CASSPRQGDTEAFF. CDR3 sequence (DNA): TGTGCCAGCAGTCCCCGACAGGGGGACACTGAAGCTTTCTTT.

Ten or more counts support this clonotype. V is TRBV2 and J is TRBJ2-1; 12 nucleotides line up with TRBD1. Germline CDR1 is SNHLY and CDR2 is FYNNEI. The CDR3 covers 16 residues. The trim removed 2 bases at V and 7 bases at J, leaving 6 bases unmatched. This CDR3 is CASSEWGQGALNEQFF. DNA for the CDR3: TGTGCCAGCAGTGAATGGGGACAGGGGGCTTTAAATGAGCAGTTCTTC.

The chain recombines TRBV19 with TRBJ1-4, with 7 positions matching TRBD1. Germline V lookup: CDR1 LNHDA, CDR2 SQIVND (reference sequence). The CDR3 is 14 amino acids. V gave up 7 bases and J gave up 6 bases; unmatched junction bases: 8. The CDR3 region has the DNA TGTGCCAGTACCCTGGGGCAGGGGGATGAAAAACTGTTTTTT. Translated: CASTLGQGDEKLFF.

This clonotype was seen more than once but under ten times. The rearrangement uses TRBV19 and TRBJ2-1; TRBD2 aligns across 8 bases. The junction had 5 bases not matched to a gene; V was cut back by 0 bases and J by 4 bases. Germline lookup yields CDR1 LNHDA and CDR2 SQIVND (reference sequence). The CDR3 has 16 residues. CDR3 nucleotide sequence: TGTGCCAGTAGTATAGAGGCTAGCGGGCGATACAATGAGCAGTTCTTC. Translating gives CASSIEASGRYNEQFF.

A remark on this clonotype: A read error may explain this, as a much larger clone is one base away. The J gene is TRBJ2-1, the V gene TRBV7-2; no definite D call. The germline CDR1 and CDR2 sequences are SGHTA and FQGNSA. There are 14 residues in the CDR3. The CDR3 sequence is CVSSSSPTSPEQFF. In nucleotides, the CDR3 is TGTGTCAGCAGCTCCAGTCCCACCAGCCCAGAGCAGTTCTTC.

A few counts support this clonotype. The chain links TRBV7-3 to TRBJ2-1; D remains ambiguous. The CDR3 contains 12 residues. Germline loops: CDR1 SGHTA, CDR2 FQGTGA. Trimming shortened V by 5 bases and J by 10 bases, and 12 bases separated the two germline ends. As DNA, the CDR3 is TGTGCCAGCAGCCAGAACCGACAAGAGCAGTTCTTC. Protein: CASSQNRQEQFF.

This clonotype was detected many times. The chain links TRBV3-1 to TRBJ1-3; 12 bases are shared with TRBD1. From germline, CDR1 is LGHDT and CDR2 YNNKEL (reference sequence). Losses at the gene ends were 6 bases for V and 2 bases for J; bases not matched to a gene: 2. The CDR3 length is 15 residues. The CDR3 bases are TGTGCCAGCAGAGGGACAGGGGGCACTGGAAACACCATATATTTT. Its protein product is CASRGTGGTGNTIYF.

The table lists this clonotype with a count of one. This may be a read error: a much more frequent sequence differs by one nucleotide. The gene calls are TRBV7-8 and TRBJ1-1, with a possible D match to TRBD1 (6 bases). With 4 bases removed from V and 7 bases from J, the gap between germline ends came to 22 bases. Germline V gene lookup returns CDR1 SGHVS and CDR2 FQNEAQ. The CDR3 extends over 16 amino acids. CDR3 loop: CASSSLRPGHGNEAFF. In DNA form, the CDR3 reads TGTGCCAGCAGCTCCCTCCGTCCGGGACACGGAAATGAAGCTTTCTTT.

The gene calls are TRBV5-1 and TRBJ2-6, with D tentatively TRBD1 (6 bases). CDR1 is SGHRS, CDR2 YFSETQ, per germline. Between the trimmed V and J ends, which lost 2 bases and 2 bases, there was a span of 8 bases. The CDR3 consists of 15 residues. CDR3 in DNA: TGCGCCAGCAGCTTAGGGACAACTGGGGCCAACGTCCTGACTTTC. It encodes CASSLGTTGANVLTF. Combining the CDR3 with reference TRBV5-1 and TRBJ2-6 gives the whole variable domain KAGVTQTPRYLIKTRGQQVTLSCSPISGHRSVSWYQQTPGQGLQFLFEYFSETQRNKGNFPGRFSGRQFSNSRSEMNVSTLELGDSALYLCASSLGTTGANVLTFGAGSRLTVL.

This clonotype was recorded at least ten times. This chain links TRBV7-3 with TRBJ1-2; the match to TRBD1 covers 11 bases. The CDR3 has 16 amino acids. Trimming took 5 bases from V and 3 from J; bases not matched to a gene: 8. Germline V gives CDR1 SGHTA, CDR2 FQGTGA. The CDR3 DNA follows: TGTGCCAGCAGCCTAGGAGGACAGGGGGCGGACTATGGCTACACCTTC. It is translated as CASSLGGQGADYGYTF.

As concerns this clonotype: A read error may produce the germline difference seen at one junction end. The chain combines TRBV7-2 with TRBJ2-1; possibly TRBD2 for D (5 bases). The germline CDR1 and CDR2 sequences are SGHTA and FQGNSA. CDR3 length equals 13 residues. This chain's CDR3 is CASSLGTYNGQFF. The CDR3 DNA reads TGTGCCAGCAGCTTAGGGACTTACAATGGGCAGTTCTTC. Complete variable domain (other parts from reference TRBV7-2 and TRBJ2-1): GAGVSQSPSNKVTEKGKDVELRCDPISGHTALYWYRQSLGQGLEFLIYFQGNSAPDKSGLPSDRFSAERTGGSVSTLTIQRTQQEDSAVYLCASSLGTYNGQFFGPGTRLTVL.

This clonotype was counted ten times or more. The junction differs from germline at one of its ends, possibly a read error. The chain uses TRBV2 and TRBJ1-5; tentatively, D is TRBD1 (6 bases). CDR3 length: 13 amino acids. Germline values: CDR1 SNHLY, CDR2 FYNNEI. Here the CDR3 reads CAGSETGPQPQHF. In nucleotides, the CDR3 is TGTGCCGGCAGTGAGACAGGCCCTCAGCCCCAGCATTTT.

The V call is TRBV7-9, the J call TRBJ2-3; D is possibly TRBD1 or TRBD2 (5 bases each). The CDR3 length is 18 residues. Per the germline V gene, CDR1 is SEHNR and CDR2 is FQNEAQ (reference sequence). V dropped 0 bases and J dropped 5 bases, with 21 bases sitting between them. The CDR3 protein is CASSLARSRAGIIDTQYF. The CDR3 nucleotides read TGTGCCAGCAGCTTAGCGCGTTCCAGGGCGGGTATCATAGATACGCAGTATTTT.

The chain combines TRBV27 with TRBJ1-4, with 8 bases fitting TRBD1. Trimming at V came to 5 bases and at J to 7 bases, leaving 9 bases not matched to a gene. The V gene's germline CDR1 is MNHEY and CDR2 SMNVEV (reference sequence). The CDR3 covers 15 residues. CDR3 DNA: TGTGCCAGCAGTGACGGACAGGGAGGGGCTGAAAAACTGTTTTTT. This translates into CASSDGQGGAEKLFF.

In its sample, this clonotype was seen a few times. The chain combines TRBV20-1 with TRBJ2-7; 8 positions agree with TRBD2. The CDR3 is 15 residues long. Per the germline V gene, CDR1 is DFQATT and CDR2 is SNEGSKA (reference sequence). With 0 bases clipped from V and 7 bases from J, the junction kept 11 bases outside the gene matches. The CDR3 DNA follows: TGCAGTGCTAGAGATGGGACTAGTCCGCGTTTAGAGCAGTACTTC. As protein: CSARDGTSPRLEQYF.

This clonotype was seen at least ten times. This chain links TRBV28 with TRBJ2-7; D call uncertain. The CDR3 has 15 amino acids. From germline, CDR1 is MDHEN and CDR2 SYDVKM. The germline V and J ends were trimmed by 3 bases and 2 bases, with 14 bases remaining between them. The DNA of the CDR3 is TGTGCCAGCAGTTTGCGATGGGCAAATACCTACGAGCAGTACTTC. Protein product: CASSLRWANTYEQYF.

The table lists this clonotype with many counts. The rearrangement joins TRBV11-3 to TRBJ1-1, with D unresolved. CDR1 and CDR2 from the germline V gene are SGHNT and YENEEA. There are 14 residues in the CDR3. Trimming stripped 5 bases from V and 1 base from J, with 11 bases between. The CDR3 here is CASSERSPNTEAFF. CDR3 bases: TGTGCCAGCAGCGAACGGTCCCCGAACACTGAAGCTTTCTTT.

This clonotype was seen more than once but under ten times. Just one base apart from a much larger clone, this may be a read error. V gene TRBV25-1 combines with J gene TRBJ2-7; 10 bases match TRBD2. CDR3 length: 18 residues. The junction had 22 bases not matched to a gene; V was cut back by 6 bases and J by 8 bases. Germline loops: CDR1 MGHDK, CDR2 SYGVNS. The CDR3 region is CASSQAASGRSVWYKQYF. In DNA, the CDR3 is TGTGCCAGCAGCCAAGCCGCTAGCGGGAGATCTGTGTGGTACAAGCAGTACTTC.